Shown below are 26 T cell receptor beta chains from a single sample sequenced in a study of blood T cell repertoires in COVID-19. Using immunoSEQ multiplex PCR, the repertoire was profiled, and TCRdb retains in-frame clones only, with some absent. The sample contains about 220,000 clones, 84% of which appear only once. Sequencing was performed on PBMCs or T cells enriched from blood (not recorded which). The receptors were sampled from a woman in her forties who had recovered from COVID-19.

This clone was counted a few times. CDR3 DNA sequence: TGCGCCAGCAGCCTGACCGCGGGAGTGGAGACCGGGGAGCTGTTTTTT. As protein: CASSLTAGVETGELFF. J is TRBJ2-2 and V is TRBV5-1; 7 nucleotides agree with TRBD2. V lost 4 bases and J lost 5; bases outside the gene matches: 11. The CDR3 runs to 16 residues. Germline V gene lookup returns CDR1 SGHRS and CDR2 YFSETQ. The variable domain in full, completed from reference TRBV5-1 and TRBJ2-2, reads KAGVTQTPRYLIKTRGQQVTLSCSPISGHRSVSWYQQTPGQGLQFLFEYFSETQRNKGNFPGRFSGRQFSNSRSEMNVSTLELGDSALYLCASSLTAGVETGELFFGEGSRLTVL.

V gene TRBV7-2 combines with J gene TRBJ2-5, with TRBD2 as a possible D gene (7 bases). Trimming stripped 3 bases from V and 1 base from J, with 12 bases between. This CDR3 contains 15 residues. Per the germline V gene, CDR1 is SGHTA and CDR2 is FQGNSA. CDR3 DNA sequence: TGTGCCAGCAGCTTTCCCGCGGGGGCCCAAGAGACCCAGTACTTC. It translates to CASSFPAGAQETQYF.

The chain has TRBV4-2 and TRBJ2-1; D might be TRBD1 (6 bases). This CDR3 is 16 amino acids long. Deletions cut 2 bases from V and 4 bases from J, with 15 bases between. CDR1 and CDR2 (germline): LGHNA, YNFKEQ. The CDR3 bases are TGTGCCAGCAGCCAAAGCAACGACAGGCCGTACAATGAGCAGTTCTTC. Protein sequence: CASSQSNDRPYNEQFF.

The V gene is TRBV7-9, the J gene TRBJ2-7; 7 bases line up with TRBD2. The CDR3 is 14 amino acids. CDR1 and CDR2 (germline): SEHNR, FQNEAQ (reference sequence). Trimming at V came to 7 bases and at J to 7 bases, leaving 13 bases not matched to a gene. The CDR3 DNA sequence: TGTGCCAGCAACGACCTAGCGGACGGGGGGGAGCAGTACTTC. Encoded protein: CASNDLADGGEQYF.

This chain connects TRBV9 to TRBJ2-3, with a weak D call TRBD2 (5 bases). Germline V gene sequence: CDR1 SGDLS, CDR2 YYNGEE. Trimming took off 1 base at V and 5 bases at J, with 11 bases between the two ends. The CDR3 is 14 amino acids. The CDR3 reads CASSVSASLDTQYF. The CDR3, as DNA: TGTGCCAGCAGCGTATCCGCTAGCCTAGATACGCAGTATTTT. The variable domain in full, with the rest retrieved from reference TRBV9 and TRBJ2-3, is DSGVTQTPKHLITATGQRVTLRCSPRSGDLSVYWYQQSLDQGLQFLIQYYNGEERAKGNILERFSAQQFPDLHSELNLSSLELGDSALYFCASSVSASLDTQYFGPGTRLTVL.

The V call is TRBV11-3, the J call TRBJ2-5; possible D gene TRBD1, 6 bases. The germline V and J ends were trimmed by 1 base and 0 bases, with 12 bases remaining between them. The germline CDR1 and CDR2 sequences are SGHNT and YENEEA. The CDR3 covers 16 residues. The CDR3 bases are TGTGCCAGCAGCTTAGGGGGACATCGCTACCAAGAGACCCAGTACTTC. It is translated as CASSLGGHRYQETQYF.

The gene calls are TRBV14 and TRBJ2-3; tentatively, D is TRBD2 (6 bases). The CDR3 has 14 residues. The germline V gene has CDR1 SGHDN and CDR2 FVKESK. Trimming pared 3 bases from V and 2 bases from J, leaving 9 bases between. The CDR3 region is CASSQWRDTDTQYF. In DNA form, the CDR3 reads TGTGCCAGCAGCCAGTGGCGGGACACAGATACGCAGTATTTT.

The V gene is TRBV12-3 or TRBV12-4, the J gene TRBJ1-5; D may be TRBD1 (5 bases). V shed 6 bases and J shed 6 bases, with 12 bases lying between them. This CDR3 region has 13 residues. The chain's CDR3 is CASSLSGGQPQHF. The CDR3 DNA reads as TGTGCCAGCAGCCTCTCGGGGGGTCAGCCCCAGCATTTT.

This chain connects TRBV7-2 to TRBJ1-1; 10 bases map to TRBD1. V lost 5 bases and J lost 0; bases outside the gene matches: 6. Germline V CDR1 and CDR2: SGHTA, FQGNSA. The CDR3 has 16 residues. The CDR3 sequence is CASSERQGALNTEAFF. The CDR3 DNA reads TGTGCCAGCAGCGAGCGACAGGGGGCTCTGAACACTGAAGCTTTCTTT.

This sequence joins TRBV18 and TRBJ1-1; no firm D call. V was pared by 4 bases and J by 1 base, with 10 bases between. The CDR3 is 14 residues long. From germline, CDR1 is KGHSH and CDR2 LQKENI. The CDR3 bases are TGTGCCAGCTCACGGGCGACCGAGAACACTGAAGCTTTCTTT. It is translated as CASSRATENTEAFF.

V usage is TRBV19 and J usage is TRBJ1-6; TRBD1 agrees at 7 bases. Losses at the gene ends were 8 bases for V and 7 bases for J; bases not matched to a gene: 11. From germline, CDR1 is LNHDA and CDR2 SQIVND (reference sequence). CDR3 length: 15 residues. CDR3 DNA sequence: TGTGCCAGTTCCGATGGCAGGGGGGAAAATTCACCCCTCCACTTT. Its translation is CASSDGRGENSPLHF. Filled out from reference TRBV19 and TRBJ1-6, the complete variable domain reads DGGITQSPKYLFRKEGQNVTLSCEQNLNHDAMYWYRQDPGQGLRLIYYSQIVNDFQKGDIAEGYSVSREKKESFPLTVTSAQKNPTAFYLCASSDGRGENSPLHFGNGTRLTVT.

In nucleotides, the CDR3 is TGTGCCAGCAGCTTCGTGCGGGACGCTCGCTCCTACAATGAGCAGTTCTTC. Translating gives CASSFVRDARSYNEQFF. This sequence joins TRBV7-9 and TRBJ2-1, with D perhaps TRBD2 (6 bases). Germline CDR1 is SEHNR and CDR2 is FQNEAQ (reference sequence). This CDR3 contains 17 residues. V lost 3 bases and J 0 bases, leaving 15 bases between the germline ends.

The V call is TRBV5-8, the J call TRBJ1-2; 9 bases agree with TRBD1. CDR3 size: 15 residues. J lost 4 bases, V lost 2 bases, and 6 bases had no gene match. Looked up from germline, CDR1 is SGHTS and CDR2 is YDEGEE. The DNA of the CDR3 is TGTGCCAGCAGCTTAGGGGACAGGGAAACCTATGGCTACACCTTC. Its translation: CASSLGDRETYGYTF.

This rearrangement joins TRBV19 to TRBJ1-4, with TRBD1 matching over 7 bases. CDR3 length: 16 amino acids. Germline trimming cut 6 bases from V and 0 bases from J; bases unmatched to any gene: 7. The germline CDR1 and CDR2 sequences are LNHDA and SQIVND (reference sequence). CDR3 nucleotide sequence: TGTGCCAGTAGCACCGGACAGGAGGCAACTAATGAAAAACTGTTTTTT. Translated, it gives CASSTGQEATNEKLFF.

V is TRBV5-1 and J is TRBJ1-2, with D perhaps TRBD1 (5 bases). Per germline, CDR1 SGHRS and CDR2 YFSETQ. Trimming took off 0 bases at V and 4 bases at J, with 13 bases between the two ends. The CDR3 extends over 15 amino acids. The DNA for the CDR3 is TGCGCCAGCAGCTTGGCCGGCCTGGGGGGCTATGGCTACACCTTC. Translation gives CASSLAGLGGYGYTF.

In this sample, this clone turned up a few times. V gene TRBV10-1 combines with J gene TRBJ2-7; 9 nucleotides line up with TRBD2. Unmatched junction bases numbered 5, after V lost 5 bases and J lost 3 bases. The CDR3 covers 14 residues. CDR1 and CDR2 from the germline V gene are WNHNN and SYGVQD (reference sequence). CDR3 protein: CASSQTSGGYEQYV. The CDR3, as DNA: TGCGCCAGCAGTCAGACTAGCGGAGGCTACGAGCAGTACGTC.

This clone was recorded only once. This rearrangement joins TRBV7-9 to TRBJ1-4; 7 positions agree with TRBD1. Germline V lookup: CDR1 SEHNR, CDR2 FQNEAQ (reference sequence). The trim removed 4 bases at V and 0 bases at J, leaving 11 bases unmatched. The CDR3 has 18 residues. For the CDR3, the DNA is TGTGCCAGCAGCTCCGGACAAAGACAGGGAACAACTAATGAAAAACTGTTTTTT. Translating gives CASSSGQRQGTTNEKLFF.

The sample holds one count of this clone. The same CDR3 also results from other DNA sequences found in this sample. The rearrangement links TRBV4-3 to TRBJ1-5; no reliable D call. This CDR3 is built from 15 residues. Germline V gives CDR1 LGHNA, CDR2 YSLEER. Trimming took 0 bases from V and 4 from J, leaving 10 bases between them. The CDR3, as DNA: TGCGCCAGCAGCCAAGATTACAGAGGGAATCAGCCCCAGCATTTT. Translated, it gives CASSQDYRGNQPQHF.

V gene TRBV18 combines with J gene TRBJ2-7; TRBD1 matches 9 bases. V shed 3 bases, J shed 4 bases, and the junction held 4 bases outside the gene matches. Germline CDR1 reads KGHSH; CDR2 reads LQKENI. CDR3 size: 14 residues. The CDR3 here is CASSPGQGSYEQYV. The CDR3 DNA reads as TGTGCCAGCTCACCGGGACAGGGATCGTACGAGCAGTACGTC.

The CDR3 sequence is CASSLGLGGWQFF. The CDR3 DNA follows: TGTGCCAGCAGCTTAGGCTTGGGGGGGTGGCAGTTCTTC. The chain recombines TRBV13 with TRBJ2-1; 7 bases fit TRBD2. V lost 0 bases and J lost 12; bases outside the gene matches: 5. This CDR3 contains 13 residues. Germline V gene data show CDR1 as PRHDT and CDR2 as FYEKMQ (reference sequence). The full variable domain, in which reference TRBV13 and TRBJ2-1 provide the parts outside the CDR3, is AAGVIQSPRHLIKEKRETATLKCYPIPRHDTVYWYQQGPGQDPQFLISFYEKMQSDKGSIPDRFSAQQFSDYHSELNMSSLELGDSALYFCASSLGLGGWQFFGPGTRLTVL.

This clone was counted between two and nine times. The rearrangement links TRBV18 to TRBJ2-2, with TRBD2 identical over 7 bases. Germline V gene lookup returns CDR1 KGHSH and CDR2 LQKENI. The trim removed 2 bases at V and 0 bases at J, leaving 0 bases unmatched. This CDR3 is built from 15 residues. CDR3 loop: CASSPGTTNTGELFF. CDR3 in DNA: TGTGCCAGCTCACCAGGGACTACGAACACCGGGGAGCTGTTTTTT.

This clone was observed a handful of times. V and J are TRBV29-1 and TRBJ1-2; D ambiguous. This CDR3 has 12 residues. V lost 2 bases to trimming and J lost 3 bases, with 7 bases between them. Germline assignment: CDR1 SQVTM and CDR2 ANQGSEA. The CDR3 protein is CSVEQDHYGYTF. CDR3 sequence (DNA): TGCAGCGTTGAACAGGATCACTATGGCTACACCTTC.

The rearrangement joins TRBV9 to TRBJ2-5; 7 positions agree with TRBD2. CDR3 length equals 18 residues. After removal of 0 bases from V and 1 base from J, the junction contained 12 bases not matched to a gene. CDR1 and CDR2 from the germline V gene are SGDLS and YYNGEE. In nucleotides, the CDR3 is TGTGCCAGCAGCGTAGGCCTAGGGGCGGGAGCTCTCCAAGAGACCCAGTACTTC. Translation: CASSVGLGAGALQETQYF.

V gene TRBV7-8 combines with J gene TRBJ1-1; no clear D. Per the germline V gene, CDR1 is SGHVS and CDR2 is FQNEAQ. The V gene lost 5 bases and the J gene lost 1 base, with 11 bases spanning the gap. This CDR3 has 14 amino acids. CDR3 sequence: CASSRVHQNTEAFF. The CDR3 DNA reads TGTGCCAGCAGCCGAGTACACCAGAACACTGAAGCTTTCTTT.

V gene TRBV30 combines with J gene TRBJ2-1; D is unresolved. CDR3 size: 8 residues. The germline CDR1 and CDR2 sequences are GTSNPN and SVGIG (reference sequence). The CDR3 region has the DNA TGTGACGGCAATGAGCAGTTCTTC. It translates to CDGNEQFF.

The rearrangement links TRBV10-2 to TRBJ2-5; a possible D gene is TRBD2 (7 bases). V lost 0 bases and J lost 1, with 12 bases in between. The CDR3 sequence is 16 residues long. Germline lookup yields CDR1 WSHSY and CDR2 SAAADI. The CDR3 coding sequence is TGCGCCAGCAGTGAGTCGGGGGGGCTCCCCCAAGAGACCCAGTACTTC. This gives the protein CASSESGGLPQETQYF.